Listed below are T cell receptor beta chains from one sample, sequenced in a study. TCRdb redid the calling of the RT-PCR reads with MiXCR, one entry per CDR3 protein. Among approximately 720,000 distinct CDR3 sequences listed, approximately 15% were seen once. Input material: memory CD4+ T cells from blood. All receptors derive from a female donor in good health, serving as a healthy control. Each CDR3 is given with its conserved first and last residue. A D gene is named only where the DNA matches it firmly. Clone size is given for some rows only: seen once, a few or many times, or a class if the clone is expanded.

abundance: many
d_gene: TRBD1
len: 14
v_gene: TRBV7-3
j_gene: TRBJ2-1
CDR3aa: CASSFGQGEGEQFF
CDR3nt: TGTGCCAGCAGCTTTGGACAGGGTGAGGGTGAGCAGTTCTTC

abundance: -
d_gene: TRBD1
len: 14
v_gene: TRBV10-2
j_gene: TRBJ1-5
CDR3aa: CASRPGTGGQPQHF
CDR3nt: TGCGCCAGCAGGCCCGGGACAGGTGGACAGCCCCAGCATTTT

abundance: -
d_gene: -
len: 14
v_gene: TRBV7-9
j_gene: TRBJ1-1
CDR3aa: CASSLIEGSTEAFF
CDR3nt: TGTGCCAGCAGCTTAATTGAGGGGTCCACTGAAGCTTTCTTT

abundance: few
d_gene: -
len: 16
v_gene: TRBV6-2/TRBV6-3
j_gene: TRBJ2-3
CDR3aa: CASNFNPGTSTDTQYF
CDR3nt: TGTGCCAGCAACTTCAACCCCGGGACTAGCACAGATACGCAGTATTTT

abundance: few
d_gene: TRBD2
len: 14
v_gene: TRBV7-2
j_gene: TRBJ2-7
CDR3aa: CASSPSGGHYEQYF
CDR3nt: TGTGCCAGCAGCCCTAGCGGGGGGCACTACGAGCAGTACTTC

abundance: -
d_gene: TRBD2
len: 17
v_gene: TRBV24-1
j_gene: TRBJ2-2
CDR3aa: CATSDRWTSGSPGELFF
CDR3nt: TGTGCCACCAGTGACCGCTGGACTAGCGGGAGCCCCGGGGAGCTGTTTTTT

abundance: few
d_gene: TRBD1
len: 15
v_gene: TRBV25-1
j_gene: TRBJ2-2
CDR3aa: CASRAGTGGPGELFF
CDR3nt: TGTGCCAGCAGAGCCGGGACAGGGGGACCCGGGGAGCTGTTTTTT

abundance: -
d_gene: -
len: 14
v_gene: TRBV6-1
j_gene: TRBJ2-3
CDR3aa: CASSELSKTDTQYF
CDR3nt: TGCGCCAGCAGTGAATTGTCCAAGACAGATACGCAGTATTTT

abundance: -
d_gene: -
len: 13
v_gene: TRBV28
j_gene: TRBJ2-2
CDR3aa: CASSDYTTGELFF
CDR3nt: TGTGCCAGCTCTGACTACACCACCGGGGAGCTGTTTTTT

abundance: -
d_gene: -
len: 15
v_gene: TRBV5-1
j_gene: TRBJ2-3
CDR3aa: CASSSLRSSTDTQYF
CDR3nt: TGCGCCAGCAGCTCCCTCAGGAGTTCCACAGATACGCAGTATTTT

abundance: -
d_gene: -
len: 14
v_gene: TRBV5-1
j_gene: TRBJ2-7
CDR3aa: CASSLEGPADEQYF
CDR3nt: TGCGCCAGCAGCCTGGAGGGGCCCGCCGACGAGCAGTACTTC

abundance: many
d_gene: -
len: 12
v_gene: TRBV20-1
j_gene: TRBJ1-2
CDR3aa: CSARLRTSGYTF
CDR3nt: TGCAGTGCTAGACTCAGGACAAGCGGCTACACCTTC

abundance: few
d_gene: -
len: 13
v_gene: TRBV6-6
j_gene: TRBJ1-1
CDR3aa: CASSPGILTEAFF
CDR3nt: TGTGCCAGCAGCCCAGGGATTCTCACTGAAGCTTTCTTT

abundance: -
d_gene: -
len: 15
v_gene: TRBV7-9
j_gene: TRBJ2-7
CDR3aa: CASSLGGETSYEQYF
CDR3nt: TGTGCCAGCAGCTTAGGAGGGGAAACGTCCTACGAGCAGTACTTC

abundance: -
d_gene: -
len: 14
v_gene: TRBV4-3
j_gene: TRBJ2-7
CDR3aa: CASSQEPSSYEQYF
CDR3nt: TGCGCCAGCAGCCAAGAGCCGAGCTCCTACGAGCAGTACTTC

abundance: -
d_gene: TRBD2
len: 17
v_gene: TRBV4-1
j_gene: TRBJ2-2
CDR3aa: CASSQVSGLAGKGELFF
CDR3nt: TGCGCCAGCAGCCAAGTGTCGGGACTAGCGGGAAAGGGGGAGCTGTTTTTT

abundance: once
d_gene: TRBD1
len: 14
v_gene: TRBV7-1
j_gene: TRBJ1-2
CDR3aa: CASRDRKSNYGYTF
CDR3nt: TGTGCCAGCAGGGACAGGAAGAGTAACTATGGCTACACCTTC

abundance: many
d_gene: TRBD2
len: 15
v_gene: TRBV7-2
j_gene: TRBJ2-1
CDR3aa: CASSLEAGGPREQFF
CDR3nt: TGTGCCAGCAGCTTAGAAGCGGGAGGGCCGAGGGAGCAGTTCTTC

abundance: -
d_gene: -
len: 16
v_gene: TRBV5-1
j_gene: TRBJ2-3
CDR3aa: CASSLGVGANTDTQYF
CDR3nt: TGCGCCAGCAGCTTGGGTGTAGGCGCCAACACAGATACGCAGTATTTT

abundance: few
d_gene: TRBD1
len: 15
v_gene: TRBV20-1
j_gene: TRBJ2-7
CDR3aa: CSARSPGQGPNEQYF
CDR3nt: TGCAGTGCTAGAAGTCCGGGACAGGGGCCGAACGAGCAGTACTTC

abundance: many
d_gene: TRBD2
len: 16
v_gene: TRBV7-9
j_gene: TRBJ2-3
CDR3aa: CASSLAPLAGGDTQYF
CDR3nt: TGTGCCAGCAGCTTAGCCCCGCTAGCGGGAGGAGATACGCAGTATTTT

abundance: many
d_gene: -
len: 13
v_gene: TRBV5-1
j_gene: TRBJ2-1
CDR3aa: CASSLGWNNEQFF
CDR3nt: TGCGCCAGCAGCTTGGGTTGGAACAATGAGCAGTTCTTC

abundance: -
d_gene: -
len: 16
v_gene: TRBV6-5
j_gene: TRBJ1-6
CDR3aa: CGSSYSRTTANSPLHF
CDR3nt: TGTGGCAGCAGTTATTCCCGGACAACAGCAAATTCACCCCTCCACTTT

abundance: -
d_gene: -
len: 16
v_gene: TRBV11-2
j_gene: TRBJ1-1
CDR3aa: CASSPRGSIRVTEAFF
CDR3nt: TGTGCCAGCAGCCCTAGGGGTTCCATAAGGGTCACTGAAGCTTTCTTT

abundance: few
d_gene: TRBD1
len: 15
v_gene: TRBV12-3/TRBV12-4
j_gene: TRBJ1-2
CDR3aa: CASSYRDRPHYGYTF
CDR3nt: TGTGCCAGCAGTTACCGGGACAGGCCTCACTATGGCTACACCTTC

abundance: -
d_gene: TRBD2
len: 13
v_gene: TRBV20-1
j_gene: TRBJ2-1
CDR3aa: CSATGLAGGEQFF
CDR3nt: TGCAGTGCGACGGGACTAGCGGGAGGTGAGCAGTTCTTC

abundance: -
d_gene: -
len: 16
v_gene: TRBV7-6
j_gene: TRBJ2-7
CDR3aa: CASSLAYRTKPYEQYF
CDR3nt: TGTGCCAGCAGCTTAGCATATAGGACTAAACCCTACGAGCAGTACTTC

abundance: few
d_gene: TRBD1
len: 14
v_gene: TRBV18
j_gene: TRBJ2-1
CDR3aa: CASSPLDRDNEQFF
CDR3nt: TGTGCCAGCTCACCATTGGACAGGGACAATGAGCAGTTCTTC

abundance: -
d_gene: -
len: 15
v_gene: TRBV5-1
j_gene: TRBJ2-3
CDR3aa: CASSLGQEETDTQYF
CDR3nt: TGCGCCAGCAGCTTGGGACAGGAGGAGACAGATACGCAGTATTTT

abundance: many
d_gene: -
len: 13
v_gene: TRBV4-3
j_gene: TRBJ1-4
CDR3aa: CASSQDLREKLFF
CDR3nt: TGCGCCAGCAGCCAAGATCTCCGAGAAAAACTGTTTTTT

abundance: -
d_gene: TRBD2
len: 15
v_gene: TRBV28
j_gene: TRBJ2-5
CDR3aa: CASSPSGRPGETQYF
CDR3nt: TGTGCCAGCAGCCCTAGCGGGAGGCCGGGGGAGACCCAGTACTTC

abundance: -
d_gene: -
len: 14
v_gene: TRBV28
j_gene: TRBJ1-1
CDR3aa: CASSRTPGLTEAFF
CDR3nt: TGTGCCAGCAGCCGGACCCCAGGGCTCACTGAAGCTTTCTTT

abundance: many
d_gene: -
len: 13
v_gene: TRBV10-3
j_gene: TRBJ1-1
CDR3aa: CAMMGHPNTEAFF
CDR3nt: TGTGCCATGATGGGACATCCGAACACTGAAGCTTTCTTT

abundance: -
d_gene: -
len: 16
v_gene: TRBV4-3
j_gene: TRBJ2-2
CDR3aa: CASSPTTGHLAGELFF
CDR3nt: TGCGCCAGCAGCCCTACAACTGGGCATCTGGCCGGGGAGCTGTTTTTT

abundance: -
d_gene: TRBD1
len: 15
v_gene: TRBV24-1
j_gene: TRBJ1-5
CDR3aa: CATSEGTGGNQPQHF
CDR3nt: TGTGCCACCAGTGAGGGGACAGGGGGGAATCAGCCCCAGCATTTT

abundance: many
d_gene: -
len: 13
v_gene: TRBV9
j_gene: TRBJ2-1
CDR3aa: CASSVELYGEQFF
CDR3nt: TGTGCCAGCAGCGTAGAGTTATACGGTGAGCAGTTCTTC

abundance: many
d_gene: TRBD1
len: 16
v_gene: TRBV9
j_gene: TRBJ2-1
CDR3aa: CASSVEGASSYNEQFF
CDR3nt: TGTGCCAGCAGCGTAGAGGGGGCGAGCTCCTACAATGAGCAGTTCTTC

abundance: many
d_gene: -
len: 15
v_gene: TRBV6-1
j_gene: TRBJ1-5
CDR3aa: CASSEAAAGRQPQHF
CDR3nt: TGTGCCAGCAGTGAAGCCGCTGCAGGGCGTCAGCCCCAGCATTTT

abundance: few
d_gene: TRBD1
len: 15
v_gene: TRBV5-1
j_gene: TRBJ2-7
CDR3aa: CASSPSRQGAYEQYF
CDR3nt: TGCGCCAGCAGCCCATCCCGACAGGGGGCCTACGAGCAGTACTTC

abundance: -
d_gene: TRBD1
len: 13
v_gene: TRBV28
j_gene: TRBJ1-2
CDR3aa: CASLDRGYYGYTF
CDR3nt: TGTGCCAGCCTTGACAGGGGGTACTATGGCTACACCTTC

abundance: many
d_gene: -
len: 14
v_gene: TRBV12-3/TRBV12-4
j_gene: TRBJ2-3
CDR3aa: CASSLGLPTDTQYF
CDR3nt: TGTGCCAGCAGTTTAGGACTCCCAACAGATACGCAGTATTTT

abundance: -
d_gene: -
len: 13
v_gene: TRBV6-2/TRBV6-3
j_gene: TRBJ1-1
CDR3aa: CASSHGGNTEAFF
CDR3nt: TGTGCCAGCAGTCACGGGGGGAACACTGAAGCTTTCTTT

abundance: few
d_gene: -
len: 12
v_gene: TRBV20-1
j_gene: TRBJ1-4
CDR3aa: CSARYANEKLFF
CDR3nt: TGCAGTGCTAGATACGCGAATGAAAAACTGTTTTTT

abundance: -
d_gene: TRBD2
len: 14
v_gene: TRBV5-1
j_gene: TRBJ2-1
CDR3aa: CASGGGRSYNEQFF
CDR3nt: TGCGCCAGCGGGGGGGGAAGGTCCTACAATGAGCAGTTCTTC

abundance: few
d_gene: -
len: 17
v_gene: TRBV20-1
j_gene: TRBJ1-4
CDR3aa: CSARDSSGSQGHEKLFF
CDR3nt: TGCAGTGCTAGAGATTCTTCAGGCTCTCAGGGCCATGAAAAACTGTTTTTT

abundance: -
d_gene: TRBD2
len: 13
v_gene: TRBV7-9
j_gene: TRBJ2-1
CDR3aa: CASSLGGLGLPFF
CDR3nt: TGTGCCAGCAGCTTAGGAGGACTAGGCCTTCCGTTCTTC

abundance: -
d_gene: TRBD1
len: 14
v_gene: TRBV29-1
j_gene: TRBJ1-1
CDR3aa: CSVGRQGQNTEAFF
CDR3nt: TGCAGCGTTGGCAGACAGGGCCAGAACACTGAAGCTTTCTTT